These 16 T cell receptor beta chains share one sample of origin, sequenced in a study of cytomegalovirus exposure and HLA in healthy donors. This PCR relied on a set of 60 Vbeta primers and 13 Jbeta primers. Clones were read by immunoSEQ multiplex PCR, and TCRdb kept only the in-frame ones, dropping some. Of roughly 51,000 clones listed, around 82% were seen once; the top ten hold about 2.5%. The specimen sequenced was PBMCs. Receptors were obtained from a boy between 10 and 17 years old in good health and CMV-seropositive.

The genes are TRBV6-5 and TRBJ1-2; 8 bases map to TRBD1. V gave up 0 bases and J gave up 6 bases; unmatched junction bases: 3. The CDR3 extends over 14 amino acids. Looked up from germline, CDR1 is MNHEY and CDR2 is SVGAGI. The chain's CDR3 is CASSYSGQGDGYTF. DNA for the CDR3: TGTGCCAGCAGTTACTCAGGACAGGGAGATGGCTACACCTTC.

J is TRBJ1-6 and V is TRBV5-6, with TRBD1 identical over 8 bases. The germline V gene has CDR1 SGHDT and CDR2 YYEEEE. Losses at the gene ends were 4 bases for V and 14 bases for J; bases not matched to a gene: 8. The length of the CDR3 is 13 residues. Here the CDR3 reads CASSLGQASTLHF. The CDR3 coding sequence is TGTGCCAGCAGCCTGGGACAGGCCAGCACCCTCCACTTT. Together with reference TRBV5-6 and TRBJ1-6, the CDR3 gives the full variable domain: DAGVTQSPTHLIKTRGQQVTLRCSPKSGHDTVSWYQQALGQGPQFIFQYYEEEERQRGNFPDRFSGHQFPNYSSELNVNALLLGDSALYLCASSLGQASTLHFGNGTRLTVT.

The chain has TRBV5-3 and TRBJ1-2; tentative D call: TRBD1 (5 bases). Being an ORF, TRBV5-3 has a function that is uncertain. V shed 1 base and J shed 7 bases, with 17 bases lying between them. The CDR3 has 15 amino acids. CDR3 loop: CARSLRGNGSSGYTF. The CDR3 DNA sequence: TGTGCCAGAAGCTTGAGGGGCAACGGGTCCTCTGGCTACACCTTC.

The sample holds one count of this clone. This chain links TRBV25-1 with TRBJ2-7; D ambiguous. Trimming left V 4 bases short and J 6 bases short, with 13 bases between. Looked up from germline, CDR1 is MGHDK and CDR2 is SYGVNS. The length of the CDR3 is 13 residues. The CDR3 reads CASSVGLVSEQYF. The DNA of the CDR3 is TGTGCCAGCAGTGTTGGTCTAGTCAGCGAGCAGTACTTC.

CDR3 amino acids: CASSTGTGGTDEKLFF. The CDR3 region has the DNA TGTGCCAGCAGCACCGGGACAGGGGGCACTGATGAAAAACTGTTTTTT. V gene TRBV5-6 combines with J gene TRBJ1-4; 12 nucleotides align to TRBD1. Germline CDR1 reads SGHDT; CDR2 reads YYEEEE. V gave up 4 bases and J gave up 6 bases; unmatched junction bases: 7. CDR3 size: 16 residues.

The rearrangement joins TRBV19 to TRBJ2-5, with 9 bases identical to TRBD1. Germline assignment: CDR1 LNHDA and CDR2 SQIVND (reference sequence). The CDR3 consists of 14 residues. V lost 8 bases, J lost 2 bases, and 6 bases stayed unmatched. Written as DNA, the CDR3 is TGTGCCAGTGGGGGACAGGGCTCACAAGAGACCCAGTACTTC. It translates to CASGGQGSQETQYF.

The chain links TRBV6-1 to TRBJ1-5; 8 bases are a match to TRBD1. Germline-derived CDR1 and CDR2 are MNHNS and SASEGT. The CDR3 is 18 amino acids. Germline trimming cut 3 bases from V and 0 bases from J; bases unmatched to any gene: 10. DNA for the CDR3: TGTGCCAGCAGTGACCTCGGGACAGGAGTCTATAGCAATCAGCCCCAGCATTTT. Amino acid sequence: CASSDLGTGVYSNQPQHF.

The V call is TRBV4-1, the J call TRBJ1-6; no definite D call. Germline CDR1 MGHRA, CDR2 YSYEKL. V lost 4 bases and J 9 bases, leaving 16 bases between the germline ends. CDR3 length: 15 amino acids. The CDR3 reads CASSPLAGSSSPLHF. Written as DNA, the CDR3 is TGCGCCAGCAGCCCCCTCGCAGGCAGTAGTTCACCCCTCCACTTT.

This chain connects TRBV7-9 to TRBJ1-5; a possible D gene is TRBD1 (5 bases). This CDR3 has 14 amino acids. CDR1 is SEHNR, CDR2 FQNEAQ, per germline (reference sequence). V lost 4 bases to trimming and J lost 0 bases, with 7 bases between them. CDR3 nucleotide sequence: TGTGCCAGCAGCTCGACAGATAGCAATCAGCCCCAGCATTTT. This gives the protein CASSSTDSNQPQHF.

The chain uses TRBV7-6 and TRBJ2-5; D possibly corresponds to TRBD2 (5 bases). The V end lost 1 base, the J end lost 4 bases, and 10 bases lay between the germline ends. The CDR3 length is 14 residues. Germline lookup yields CDR1 SGHVS and CDR2 FNYEAQ. The CDR3 region has the DNA TGTGCCAGCAGCTTAGAGACGGGAAGAGAGACCCAGTACTTC. Translated: CASSLETGRETQYF.

DNA of the CDR3: TGTGCCATCAGTGAGTCGCTTAGCGGGGGGTACAATGAGCAGTTCTTC. Protein product: CAISESLSGGYNEQFF. The chain uses TRBV10-3 and TRBJ2-1, with TRBD2 identical over 10 bases. V was pared by 0 bases and J by 4 bases, with 3 bases of the junction left unmatched. The germline V gene encodes CDR1 ENHRY and CDR2 SYGVKD. This CDR3 contains 16 residues.

V gene TRBV7-9 combines with J gene TRBJ2-2; 7 bases line up with TRBD2. The CDR3 has 17 amino acids. Per germline, CDR1 SEHNR and CDR2 FQNEAQ (reference sequence). The trim removed 1 base at V and 0 bases at J, leaving 5 bases unmatched. The CDR3 region is CASSLGRLAANTGELFF. The CDR3 nucleotides are TGTGCCAGCAGCTTAGGGAGACTAGCAGCGAACACCGGGGAGCTGTTTTTT.

The rearrangement links TRBV29-1 to TRBJ2-5; maybe TRBD2 (5 bases). Per the germline V gene, CDR1 is SQVTM and CDR2 is ANQGSEA. The CDR3 has 14 amino acids. V was pared by 6 bases and J by 4 bases, with 18 bases between. CDR3: CSVTRTGVGETQYF. The CDR3 DNA reads as TGCAGCGTGACGAGGACTGGGGTAGGAGAGACCCAGTACTTC.

This chain links TRBV14 with TRBJ1-2; 10 nucleotides line up with TRBD1. The CDR3 extends over 17 amino acids. The junction had 8 bases not matched to a gene; V was cut back by 3 bases and J by 1 base. Germline V gives CDR1 SGHDN, CDR2 FVKESK. The DNA of the CDR3 is TGTGCCAGCAGCCAGGAGCGGGACAGGGGATATAACTATGGCTACACCTTC. Amino acids: CASSQERDRGYNYGYTF.

This rearrangement joins TRBV7-9 to TRBJ2-3, with TRBD1 matching over 8 bases. The CDR3 has 13 amino acids. The germline V gene encodes CDR1 SEHNR and CDR2 FQNEAQ (reference sequence). The ends lost 6 bases at V and 2 bases at J; junction bases unmatched: 1. DNA for the CDR3: TGTGCCAGCAGGGACAGGGACACAGATACGCAGTATTTT. Protein sequence: CASRDRDTDTQYF.

This chain links TRBV7-9 with TRBJ1-1; TRBD1 might be the D (5 bases). From germline, CDR1 is SEHNR and CDR2 FQNEAQ (reference sequence). The CDR3 loop spans 17 amino acids. V was cut by 5 bases and J by 3 bases, with 22 bases left in between. This CDR3 reads CASSVPPVGGKDTEAFF. The CDR3 DNA sequence: TGTGCCAGCAGCGTTCCCCCCGTGGGGGGGAAGGACACTGAAGCTTTCTTT.